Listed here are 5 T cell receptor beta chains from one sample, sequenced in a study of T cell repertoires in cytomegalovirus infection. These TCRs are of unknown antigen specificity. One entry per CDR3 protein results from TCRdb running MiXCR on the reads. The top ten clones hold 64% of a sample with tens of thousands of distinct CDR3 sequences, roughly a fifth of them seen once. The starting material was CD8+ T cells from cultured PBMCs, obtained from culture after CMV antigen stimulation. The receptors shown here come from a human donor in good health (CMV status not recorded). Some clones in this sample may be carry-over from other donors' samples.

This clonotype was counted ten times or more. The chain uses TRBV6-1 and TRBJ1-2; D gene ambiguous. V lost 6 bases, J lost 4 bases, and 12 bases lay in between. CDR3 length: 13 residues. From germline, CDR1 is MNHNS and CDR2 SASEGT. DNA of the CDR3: TGTGCCAGCAGCCGGCAGGAGGTCTATGGCTACACCTTC. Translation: CASSRQEVYGYTF.

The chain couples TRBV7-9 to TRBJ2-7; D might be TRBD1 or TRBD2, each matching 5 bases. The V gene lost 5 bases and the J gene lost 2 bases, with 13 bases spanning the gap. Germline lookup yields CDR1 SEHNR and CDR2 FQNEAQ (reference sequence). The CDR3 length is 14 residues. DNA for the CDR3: TGTGCCAGCAGCCCACGGGACCCTCCCTACGAGCAGTACTTC. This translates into CASSPRDPPYEQYF. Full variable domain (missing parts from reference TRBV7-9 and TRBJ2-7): DTGVSQNPRHKITKRGQNVTFRCDPISEHNRLYWYRQTLGQGPEFLTYFQNEAQLEKSRLLSDRFSAERPKGSFSTLEIQRTEQGDSAMYLCASSPRDPPYEQYFGPGTRLTVT.

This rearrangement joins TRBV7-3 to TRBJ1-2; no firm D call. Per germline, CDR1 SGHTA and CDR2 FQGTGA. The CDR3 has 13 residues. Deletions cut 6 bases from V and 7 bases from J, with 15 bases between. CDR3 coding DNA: TGTGCCAGCAGGGCGACTAATAACAGTGGCTACACCTTC. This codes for CASRATNNSGYTF.

CDR3 amino acids: CASSLRLTANQPQHF. CDR3 nucleotide sequence: TGTGCCAGCAGCTTAAGATTAACAGCTAATCAGCCCCAGCATTTT. This chain joins TRBV7-8 and TRBJ1-5; no clear D gene. Trimming stripped 2 bases from V and 4 bases from J, with 12 bases between. This CDR3 spans 15 amino acids. Looked up from germline, CDR1 is SGHVS and CDR2 is FQNEAQ. The full variable domain, in which reference TRBV7-8 and TRBJ1-5 provide the parts outside the CDR3, is GAGVSQSPRYKVAKRGQDVALRCDPISGHVSLFWYQQALGQGPEFLTYFQNEAQLDKSGLPSDRFFAERPEGSVSTLKIQRTQQEDSAVYLCASSLRLTANQPQHFGDGTRLSIL.

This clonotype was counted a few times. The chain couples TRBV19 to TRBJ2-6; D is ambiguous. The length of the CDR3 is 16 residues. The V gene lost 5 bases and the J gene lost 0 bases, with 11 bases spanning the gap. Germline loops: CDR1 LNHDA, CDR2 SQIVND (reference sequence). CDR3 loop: CASSRAADSGANVLTF. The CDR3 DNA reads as TGTGCCAGTAGTCGGGCAGCCGACTCTGGGGCCAACGTCCTGACTTTC.